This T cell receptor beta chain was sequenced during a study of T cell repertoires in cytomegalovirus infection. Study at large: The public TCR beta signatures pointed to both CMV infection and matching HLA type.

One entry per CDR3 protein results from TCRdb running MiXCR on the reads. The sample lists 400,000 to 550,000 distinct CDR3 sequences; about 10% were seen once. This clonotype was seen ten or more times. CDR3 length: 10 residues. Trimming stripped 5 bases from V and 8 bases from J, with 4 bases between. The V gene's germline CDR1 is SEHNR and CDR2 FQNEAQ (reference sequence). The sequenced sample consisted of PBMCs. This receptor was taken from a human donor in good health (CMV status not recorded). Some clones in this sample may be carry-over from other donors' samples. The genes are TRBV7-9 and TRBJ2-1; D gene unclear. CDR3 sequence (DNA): TGTGCCAGCAGCCGAGATGAGCAGTTCTTC. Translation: CASSRDEQFF.